This TCR beta chain was sequenced for a study of blood T cell repertoires in COVID-19. Study-level background: The United States, Italy and Spain provided the acute and convalescent COVID-19 samples. Sample material is recorded as cDNA or gDNA derived from T cells, B-cell-depleted T cells, or PBMCs.

In the original workflow: Cell counts per sample came from amplifying reference gene primers. Sequencing used immunoSEQ multiplex PCR; TCRdb keeps in-frame clones, though not all of them. V, J and clone size reflect that table, while D and trimming were determined from the DNA. The sample records about 670,000 clones, about 87% being singletons. Deletions cut 5 bases from V and 5 bases from J, with 13 bases between. There are 13 residues in the CDR3. Looked up from germline, CDR1 is SGHNT and CDR2 is YENEEA. Sequenced input: peripheral blood. This receptor was taken from a woman aged 18-29 years with acute or convalescent COVID-19. V and J are TRBV11-3 and TRBJ2-7, with TRBD1 as a possible D gene (6 bases). CDR3 in amino acids: CASSPRGSNEQYF. The CDR3 nucleotides read TGTGCCAGCAGCCCCAGGGGCTCAAACGAGCAGTACTTC. The entire variable domain, with the rest obtained from reference TRBV11-3 and TRBJ2-7, is as follows: EAGVVQSPRYKIIEKKQPVAFWCNPISGHNTLYWYLQNLGQGPELLIRYENEEAVDDSQLPKDRFSAERLKGVDSTLKIQPAELGDSAVYLCASSPRGSNEQYFGPGTRLTVT.